A single sample is the source of the 18 T cell receptor beta chains below, sequenced in a study of cytomegalovirus exposure and HLA in healthy donors. Vbeta (60) and Jbeta (13) primers were used in the PCR. The repertoire was sequenced with immunoSEQ multiplex PCR; TCRdb's copy has only in-frame clones and lacks some. The table has around 150,000 clones, approximately 71% seen once. The sequenced material came from PBMCs. These receptors were obtained from a man between 25 and 39 years old in good health and CMV-seropositive.

The chain links TRBV19 to TRBJ2-5; 8 bases are shared with TRBD2. The CDR3 is made up of 13 amino acids. Germline V gene lookup returns CDR1 LNHDA and CDR2 SQIVND (reference sequence). The junction had 4 bases not matched to a gene; V was cut back by 9 bases and J by 1 base. The CDR3 is CASRTSRQETQYF. The CDR3 coding sequence is TGTGCCAGCAGGACTAGCCGCCAAGAGACCCAGTACTTC.

This clone came up a few times. This chain links TRBV27 with TRBJ1-1, with D perhaps matching TRBD1 (5 bases). V shed 2 bases and J shed 6 bases, with 10 bases lying between them. The CDR3 loop spans 13 amino acids. Germline-derived CDR1 and CDR2 are MNHEY and SMNVEV (reference sequence). CDR3 sequence (DNA): TGTGCCAGCAGTTTACGGGGGTTCGCTGAAGCTTTCTTT. Translated, it gives CASSLRGFAEAFF.

This clone is a singleton in its sample. The chain links TRBV6-5 to TRBJ1-1; 8 bases align to TRBD1. Per germline, CDR1 MNHEY and CDR2 SVGAGI. V lost 7 bases, J lost 9 bases, and 13 bases stayed unmatched. The CDR3 totals 14 residues. The CDR3 sequence is CASTSTTGGNQAFF. The CDR3 DNA follows: TGTGCCAGCACCTCTACCACAGGGGGAAACCAAGCTTTCTTT.

This chain links TRBV10-1 with TRBJ2-2, with D perhaps matching TRBD1 (5 bases). Germline-derived CDR1 and CDR2 are WNHNN and SYGVQD (reference sequence). CDR3 length equals 14 residues. The V gene lost 10 bases and the J gene lost 6 bases, with 18 bases spanning the gap. This CDR3 is CATSKGSQSGELFF. DNA of the CDR3: TGCGCCACCTCGAAGGGGTCCCAATCCGGGGAGCTGTTTTTT.

The chain joins TRBV11-2 to TRBJ2-7; 7 bases map to TRBD1. The CDR3 sequence is 14 residues long. Germline CDR1 SGHAT, CDR2 FQNNGV. The junction had 5 bases not matched to a gene; V was cut back by 5 bases and J by 1 base. CDR3 protein: CASSVGQASYEQYF. CDR3 coding DNA: TGTGCCAGCAGCGTCGGACAGGCATCCTACGAGCAGTACTTC.

This clone was observed a handful of times. V gene TRBV5-1 combines with J gene TRBJ2-3; TRBD1 agrees at 7 bases. The CDR3 is 15 amino acids. In germline, CDR1 is SGHRS, CDR2 YFSETQ. Trimming cost V 0 bases and J 6 bases; bases outside gene matches: 7. CDR3 amino acids: CASSLGTGVADTQYF. The DNA for the CDR3 is TGCGCCAGCAGCTTGGGGACAGGAGTGGCGGATACGCAGTATTTT.

The chain is built from TRBV7-2 and TRBJ2-7, with D unclear. The ends were cut back, 1 base at V and 9 bases at J, with 10 bases in the middle. Germline V gives CDR1 SGHTA, CDR2 FQGNSA. This CDR3 has 12 residues. In DNA, the CDR3 is TGTGCCAGCAGCTTAGTCAGTCCATGGCAGTACTTC. Its translation is CASSLVSPWQYF.

In its sample, this clone was seen a few times. The rearrangement links TRBV10-3 to TRBJ1-1; D might be TRBD1 (6 bases). V was shortened by 10 bases and J by 7 bases, with 16 bases between the two germline ends. Germline V lookup: CDR1 ENHRY, CDR2 SYGVKD. The CDR3 runs to 12 residues. The DNA for the CDR3 is TGTGCCAGCGGAACAGGGCCCTTTGAAGCTTTCTTT. Translation: CASGTGPFEAFF.

This clone was seen a handful of times. This rearrangement joins TRBV27 to TRBJ2-7; 7 bases align to TRBD2. This CDR3 comprises 12 residues. V dropped 10 bases and J dropped 9; count of bases not matched to a gene: 12. Germline V gives CDR1 MNHEY, CDR2 SMNVEV (reference sequence). CDR3 protein: CATQGLEGRQYF. CDR3 bases: TGTGCCACCCAAGGACTAGAGGGACGGCAGTACTTC.

V and J are TRBV4-1 and TRBJ1-4; D is perhaps TRBD1 (5 bases). This CDR3 is built from 16 residues. Germline lookup yields CDR1 MGHRA and CDR2 YSYEKL. Trimming removed 0 bases at V and 7 bases at J, with 15 bases between. CDR3 sequence: CASSQDGQGVGEKLFF. CDR3 DNA sequence: TGCGCCAGCAGCCAAGACGGGCAGGGTGTCGGTGAAAAACTGTTTTTT.

This clone was counted a few times. V is TRBV6-5 and J is TRBJ2-1; 7 bases agree with TRBD2. After removal of 4 bases from V and 4 bases from J, the junction contained 4 bases not matched to a gene. CDR3 length equals 14 residues. CDR1 MNHEY and CDR2 SVGAGI come from the germline V gene. DNA for the CDR3: TGTGCCAGCAGTTTCGGGAGGCCTTACAATGAGCAGTTCTTC. This encodes CASSFGRPYNEQFF.

This clone was seen just once. V and J are TRBV11-2 and TRBJ1-1, with D maybe TRBD1 (5 bases). Germline lookup yields CDR1 SGHAT and CDR2 FQNNGV. The CDR3 runs 15 residues. The V end lost 3 bases, the J end lost 0 bases, and 11 bases lay between the germline ends. For the CDR3, the DNA is TGTGCCAGCAGCTTTCTACAGGAACTGAACACTGAAGCTTTCTTT. It specifies CASSFLQELNTEAFF.

This clone appeared once. The chain uses TRBV6-5 and TRBJ1-3; 8 bases map to TRBD1. CDR3 length: 15 residues. The J segment lost 0 bases and the V segment lost 4 bases, leaving 2 bases of the junction unmatched. CDR1 is MNHEY, CDR2 SVGAGI, per germline. CDR3 amino acids: CASSSQGDSGNTIYF. In DNA, the CDR3 is TGTGCCAGCAGTTCACAGGGGGACTCTGGAAACACCATATATTTT.

This chain links TRBV7-3 with TRBJ2-1; 11 bases fit TRBD2. The junction had 6 bases not matched to a gene; V was cut back by 5 bases and J by 3 bases. The CDR3 loop spans 16 amino acids. The V gene's germline CDR1 is SGHTA and CDR2 FQGTGA. CDR3 region: CASSPRLAGGYNEQFF. DNA of the CDR3: TGTGCCAGCAGCCCTCGCCTAGCGGGAGGCTACAATGAGCAGTTCTTC.

This clone was seen just once. This chain uses TRBV27 with TRBJ2-7, with TRBD1 matching 9 bases. The CDR3 is 14 residues long. V shed 4 bases, J shed 5 bases, and the junction held 6 bases outside the gene matches. The germline V gene encodes CDR1 MNHEY and CDR2 SMNVEV (reference sequence). CDR3 DNA: TGTGCCAGCAGTTCCTGGGACAGGGTCCACGAGCAGTACTTC. This codes for CASSSWDRVHEQYF.

The V call is TRBV5-1, the J call TRBJ1-3; D ambiguous. This CDR3 spans 17 amino acids. Trimming took 4 bases from V and 0 from J, leaving 17 bases between them. Germline V lookup: CDR1 SGHRS, CDR2 YFSETQ. The CDR3 loop reads CASSRDLGRFSGNTIYF. CDR3 nucleotide sequence: TGCGCCAGCAGCCGGGATCTCGGTCGCTTCTCTGGAAACACCATATATTTT.

The chain is built from TRBV29-1 and TRBJ2-1; D is undetermined. The CDR3 is 13 amino acids. V was trimmed by 7 bases and J by 10 bases, leaving 20 bases between them. Germline V gives CDR1 SQVTM, CDR2 ANQGSEA. Here the CDR3 reads CSAYSQSPVEQFF. The CDR3 DNA reads TGCAGCGCTTACTCCCAAAGCCCGGTCGAGCAGTTCTTC.

This clone was detected a few times. The rearrangement uses TRBV10-2 and TRBJ1-1; a possible D gene is TRBD1 (5 bases). V was pared by 3 bases and J by 1 base, with 12 bases between. This CDR3 is 15 amino acids long. Per the germline V gene, CDR1 is WSHSY and CDR2 is SAAADI. CDR3 sequence (DNA): TGCGCCAGCAGTGATTCTGGGGCCCCGAACACTGAAGCTTTCTTT. Encoded protein: CASSDSGAPNTEAFF.